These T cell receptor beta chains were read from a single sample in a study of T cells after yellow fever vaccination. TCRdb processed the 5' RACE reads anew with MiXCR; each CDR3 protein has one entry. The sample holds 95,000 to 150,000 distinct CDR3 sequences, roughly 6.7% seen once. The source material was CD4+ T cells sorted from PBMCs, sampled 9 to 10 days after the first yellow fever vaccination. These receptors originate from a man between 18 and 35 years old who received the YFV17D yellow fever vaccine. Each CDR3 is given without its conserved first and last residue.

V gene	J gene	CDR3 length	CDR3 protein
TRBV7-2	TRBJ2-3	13	ASSITSGVTDTQY
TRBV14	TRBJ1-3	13	ASSLGTFSGNTIY
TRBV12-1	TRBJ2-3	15	ASSTTISGSLGDTQY
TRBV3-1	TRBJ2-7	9	ASSSTDEQY
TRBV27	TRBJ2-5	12	ASRLRLLQETQY
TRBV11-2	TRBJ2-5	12	ASSFSLKQETQY
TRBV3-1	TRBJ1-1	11	ASTQGLDTEAF
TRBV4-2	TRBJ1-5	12	ASSSQGVHQPQH
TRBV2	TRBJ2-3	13	ASSEQGGYTDTQY
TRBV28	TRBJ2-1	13	ASRAPGQGVYEQF
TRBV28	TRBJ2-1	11	ASSPTQYNEQF
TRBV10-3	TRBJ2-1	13	AISEYGGAYNEQF
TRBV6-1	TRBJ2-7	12	ASSLRTVTYEQY
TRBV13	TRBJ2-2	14	ASSLNTGKSAGELF
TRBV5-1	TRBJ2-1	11	ASSVDRGDEQF
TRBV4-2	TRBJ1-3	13	ASSQGVGSGNTIY
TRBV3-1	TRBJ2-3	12	ASSRDRRTDTQY
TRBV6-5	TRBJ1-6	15	ASSYSRPGSAGSPLH
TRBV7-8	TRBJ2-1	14	ASSSAGTGTSGEQF
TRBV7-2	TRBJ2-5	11	ASSGTSSQTQY
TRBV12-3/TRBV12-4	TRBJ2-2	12	ASTSDRYTGELF
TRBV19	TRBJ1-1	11	ASSSDRATEAF
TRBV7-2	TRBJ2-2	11	ASSFSVLGELF
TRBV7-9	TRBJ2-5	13	ASSLVLRYQETQY
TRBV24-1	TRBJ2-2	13	ATSDLSGGAGELF
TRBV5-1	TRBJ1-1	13	ASSLGLLENTEAF
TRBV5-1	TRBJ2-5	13	ASSLWGQGEETQY
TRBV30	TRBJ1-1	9	AWSPRGGAF
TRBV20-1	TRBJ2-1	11	SARAGGVDEQF
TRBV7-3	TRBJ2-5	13	ASSLSGTGRETQY
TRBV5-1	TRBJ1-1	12	ASSLQGVDTEAF
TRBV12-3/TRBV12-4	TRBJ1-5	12	ASSFMEFNQPQH
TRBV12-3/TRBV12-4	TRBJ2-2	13	ASSLTQGLAGELF
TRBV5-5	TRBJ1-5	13	ASSLARGNYQPQH
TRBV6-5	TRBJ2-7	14	ASSYSSARGSYEQY
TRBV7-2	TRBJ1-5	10	ASSRPGQPQH
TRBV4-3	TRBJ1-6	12	ASSHGRANSPLH
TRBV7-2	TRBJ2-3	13	ASSLAGGNTDTQY
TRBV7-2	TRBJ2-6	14	ASSLRRARGANVLT
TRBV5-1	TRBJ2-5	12	ASSLGVDQETQY
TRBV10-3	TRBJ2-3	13	AISAEGIDTDTQY
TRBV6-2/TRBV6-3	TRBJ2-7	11	ASSYARFYEQY
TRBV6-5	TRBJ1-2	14	ASSNRGTRTQFGYT
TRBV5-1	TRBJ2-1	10	ASSLMHNEQF
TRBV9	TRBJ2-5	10	ASSVADETQY
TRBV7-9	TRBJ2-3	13	ASIMGRRGTDTQY
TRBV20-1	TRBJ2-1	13	SARPTGGPDNEQF
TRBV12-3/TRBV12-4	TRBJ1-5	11	ASSLSINQPQH
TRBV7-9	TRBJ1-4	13	ASTTPLAGGEKLF